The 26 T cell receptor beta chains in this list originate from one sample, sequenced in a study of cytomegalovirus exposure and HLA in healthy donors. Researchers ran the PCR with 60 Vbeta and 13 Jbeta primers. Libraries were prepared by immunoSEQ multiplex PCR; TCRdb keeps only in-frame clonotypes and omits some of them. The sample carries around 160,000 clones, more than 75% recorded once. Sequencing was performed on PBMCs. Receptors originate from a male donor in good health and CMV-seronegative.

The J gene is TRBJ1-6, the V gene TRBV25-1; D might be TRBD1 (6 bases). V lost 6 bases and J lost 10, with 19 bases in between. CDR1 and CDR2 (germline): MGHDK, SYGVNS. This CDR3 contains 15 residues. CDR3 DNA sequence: TGTGCCAGCAGCTACCGAGGGGGTGAAGGGTCACCCCTCCACTTT. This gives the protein CASSYRGGEGSPLHF.

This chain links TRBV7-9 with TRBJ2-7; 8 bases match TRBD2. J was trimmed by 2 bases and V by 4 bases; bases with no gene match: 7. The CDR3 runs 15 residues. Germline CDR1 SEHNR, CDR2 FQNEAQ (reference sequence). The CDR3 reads CASSSRLAKAYEQYF. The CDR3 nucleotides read TGTGCCAGCAGCTCCAGACTAGCGAAAGCCTACGAGCAGTACTTC.

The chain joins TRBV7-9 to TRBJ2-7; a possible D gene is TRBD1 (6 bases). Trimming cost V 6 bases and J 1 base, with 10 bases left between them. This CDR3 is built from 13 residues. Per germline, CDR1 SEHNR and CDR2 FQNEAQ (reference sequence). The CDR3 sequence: CASRTQGSYEQYF. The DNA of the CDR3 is TGTGCCAGCAGGACTCAGGGGTCCTACGAGCAGTACTTC.

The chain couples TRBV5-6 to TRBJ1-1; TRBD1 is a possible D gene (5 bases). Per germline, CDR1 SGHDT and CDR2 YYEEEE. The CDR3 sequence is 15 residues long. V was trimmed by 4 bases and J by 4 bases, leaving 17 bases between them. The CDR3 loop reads CASSRPKDKGTEAFF. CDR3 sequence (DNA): TGTGCCAGCAGCCGACCAAAGGACAAGGGCACTGAAGCTTTCTTT.

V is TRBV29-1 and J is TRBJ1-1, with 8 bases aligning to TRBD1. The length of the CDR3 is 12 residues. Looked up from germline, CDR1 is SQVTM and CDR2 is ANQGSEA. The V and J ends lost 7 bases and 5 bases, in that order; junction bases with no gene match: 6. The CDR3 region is CSGGQAETEAFF. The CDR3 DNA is TGCAGCGGGGGACAGGCTGAGACTGAAGCTTTCTTT.

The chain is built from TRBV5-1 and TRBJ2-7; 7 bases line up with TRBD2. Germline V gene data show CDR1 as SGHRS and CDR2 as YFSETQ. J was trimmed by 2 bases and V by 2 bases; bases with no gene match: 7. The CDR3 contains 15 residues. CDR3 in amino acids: CASSFVGGPTYEQYF. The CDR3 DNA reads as TGCGCCAGCAGCTTTGTGGGAGGGCCCACCTACGAGCAGTACTTC. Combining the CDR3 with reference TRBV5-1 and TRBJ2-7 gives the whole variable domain KAGVTQTPRYLIKTRGQQVTLSCSPISGHRSVSWYQQTPGQGLQFLFEYFSETQRNKGNFPGRFSGRQFSNSRSEMNVSTLELGDSALYLCASSFVGGPTYEQYFGPGTRLTVT.

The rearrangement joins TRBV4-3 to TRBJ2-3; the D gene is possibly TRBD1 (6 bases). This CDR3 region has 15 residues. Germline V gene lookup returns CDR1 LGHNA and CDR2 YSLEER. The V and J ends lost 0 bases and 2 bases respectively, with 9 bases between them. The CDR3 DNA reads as TGCGCCAGCAGCCAAGATCACAGGGCCACAGATACGCAGTATTTT. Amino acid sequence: CASSQDHRATDTQYF.

The CDR3 is CASSLIGRGPYEQYF. In DNA form, the CDR3 reads TGTGCCAGCAGCTTGATCGGGAGGGGTCCCTACGAGCAGTACTTC. The chain employs TRBV5-4 and TRBJ2-7, with TRBD2 identical over 8 bases. J lost 2 bases, V lost 1 base, and 5 bases had no gene match. Germline loops: CDR1 SGHNT, CDR2 YYREEE (reference sequence). The CDR3 contains 15 residues.

CDR3 bases: TGTGCCAGCAGCCGAGGCCGGGGGGGGAGCAAAGAGACCCAGTACTTC. This gives the protein CASSRGRGGSKETQYF. The chain is built from TRBV7-8 and TRBJ2-5; TRBD2 matches at 8 bases. This CDR3 spans 16 amino acids. Germline lookup yields CDR1 SGHVS and CDR2 FQNEAQ. Trimming cost V 5 bases and J 3 bases; bases outside gene matches: 11.

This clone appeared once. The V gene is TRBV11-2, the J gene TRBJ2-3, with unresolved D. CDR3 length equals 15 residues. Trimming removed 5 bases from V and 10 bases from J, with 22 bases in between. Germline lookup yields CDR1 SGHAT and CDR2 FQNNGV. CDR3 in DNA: TGTGCCAGCAGCCCACCGAACAGTCCCCTCTCGGCGCAGTATTTT. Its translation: CASSPPNSPLSAQYF.

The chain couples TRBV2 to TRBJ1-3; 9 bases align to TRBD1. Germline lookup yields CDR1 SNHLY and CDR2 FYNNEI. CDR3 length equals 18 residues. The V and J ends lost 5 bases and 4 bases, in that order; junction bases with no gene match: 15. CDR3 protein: CASSRTGTGNGLGNTIYF. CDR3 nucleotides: TGTGCCAGCAGTCGGACCGGGACAGGGAACGGGCTAGGAAACACCATATATTTT.

CDR3 sequence reads: CASSADILGEKLFF. The CDR3 nucleotides are TGTGCCAGCAGCGCGGACATCCTTGGTGAAAAACTGTTTTTT. J is TRBJ1-4 and V is TRBV5-4; TRBD1 might be the D (5 bases). CDR3 size: 14 residues. The V and J ends lost 4 bases and 7 bases respectively, with 14 bases between them. Germline V CDR1 and CDR2: SGHNT, YYREEE (reference sequence).

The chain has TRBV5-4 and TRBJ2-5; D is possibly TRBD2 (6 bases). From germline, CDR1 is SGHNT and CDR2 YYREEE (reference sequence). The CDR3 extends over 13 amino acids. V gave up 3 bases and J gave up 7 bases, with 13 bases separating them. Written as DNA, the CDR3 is TGTGCCAGCAGCTCATCGGGAGTAGGGACCCAGTACTTC. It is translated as CASSSSGVGTQYF.

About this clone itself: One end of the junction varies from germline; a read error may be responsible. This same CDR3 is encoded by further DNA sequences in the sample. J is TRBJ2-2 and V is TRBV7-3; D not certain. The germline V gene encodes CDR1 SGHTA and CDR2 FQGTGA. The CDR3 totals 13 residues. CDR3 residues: CASSLSYTGELFF. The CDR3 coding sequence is TGTGCTAGCAGCTTATCTTACACCGGGGAGCTGTTTTTT.

The CDR3 coding sequence is TGTGCCAGCAGCCTGGGACTAGCAGGCACAGATACGCAGTATTTT. Its protein is CASSLGLAGTDTQYF. V is TRBV7-8 and J is TRBJ2-3; 9 nucleotides match TRBD2. The CDR3 extends over 15 amino acids. Germline V gene data show CDR1 as SGHVS and CDR2 as FQNEAQ. Trimming took 5 bases from V and 1 from J; bases not matched to a gene: 4.

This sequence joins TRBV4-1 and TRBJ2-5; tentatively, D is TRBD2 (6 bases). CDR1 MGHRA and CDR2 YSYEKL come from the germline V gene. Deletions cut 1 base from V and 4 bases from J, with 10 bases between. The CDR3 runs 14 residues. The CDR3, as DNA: TGCGCCAGCAGCCAAGGAAGCGGGTTAGAGACCCAGTACTTC. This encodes CASSQGSGLETQYF.

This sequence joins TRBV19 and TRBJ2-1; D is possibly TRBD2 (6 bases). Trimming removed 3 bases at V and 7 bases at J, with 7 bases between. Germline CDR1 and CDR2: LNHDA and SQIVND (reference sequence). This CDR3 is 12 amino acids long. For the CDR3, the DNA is TGTGCCAGTAGTATTGGGAGGAATGAGCAGTTCTTC. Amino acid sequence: CASSIGRNEQFF.

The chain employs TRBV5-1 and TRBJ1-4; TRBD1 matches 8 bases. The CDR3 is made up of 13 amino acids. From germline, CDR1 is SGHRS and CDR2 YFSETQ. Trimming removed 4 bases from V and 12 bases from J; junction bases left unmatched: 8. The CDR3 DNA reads TGCGCCAGCAGCCTGGGAGGCAGGGGGCAACTGTTTTTT. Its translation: CASSLGGRGQLFF.

In DNA, the CDR3 is TGTGCCAGCTCATCGATGACAGGGAGCTCCTACGAGCAGTACTTC. This encodes CASSSMTGSSYEQYF. The gene calls are TRBV18 and TRBJ2-7; 7 nucleotides agree with TRBD1. The CDR3 has 15 residues. Germline CDR1 KGHSH, CDR2 LQKENI. Trimming at V came to 5 bases and at J to 0 bases, leaving 7 bases not matched to a gene.

Here the CDR3 DNA reads TGTGCCAGTAGTTGGAGGGACGGCTACACCTTC. It translates to CASSWRDGYTF. The chain couples TRBV19 to TRBJ1-2; TRBD1 might be the D (5 bases). V was trimmed by 5 bases and J by 8 bases, leaving 9 bases between them. The germline gives CDR1 LNHDA, CDR2 SQIVND (reference sequence). The CDR3 contains 11 residues.

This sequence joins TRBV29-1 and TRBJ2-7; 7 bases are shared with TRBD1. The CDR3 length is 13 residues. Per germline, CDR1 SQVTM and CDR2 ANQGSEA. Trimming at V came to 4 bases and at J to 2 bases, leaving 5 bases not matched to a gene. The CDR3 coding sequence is TGCAGCGTTGGGGACAGTGTTACCTACGAGCAGTACTTC. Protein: CSVGDSVTYEQYF.

The CDR3 nucleotides are TGTGCCAGCGGACTGGGGGGTGAAGCTTTCTTT. This sequence encodes CASGLGGEAFF. The V and J genes are TRBV6-5 and TRBJ1-1, with D maybe TRBD1 (5 bases). The CDR3 runs to 11 residues. V was pared by 8 bases and J by 7 bases, with 11 bases between. Per germline, CDR1 MNHEY and CDR2 SVGAGI.

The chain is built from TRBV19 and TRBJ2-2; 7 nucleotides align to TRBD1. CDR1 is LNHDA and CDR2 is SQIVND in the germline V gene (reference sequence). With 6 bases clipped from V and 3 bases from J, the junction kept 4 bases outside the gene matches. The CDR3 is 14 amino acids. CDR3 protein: CASRIDRDTGELFF. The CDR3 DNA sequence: TGTGCCAGTAGGATTGACAGGGACACCGGGGAGCTGTTTTTT.

The DNA of the CDR3 is TGTGCCAGCAGCTTATCGCACAGGGGGCGACTGGGGGAGACCCAGTACTTC. Residues: CASSLSHRGRLGETQYF. The chain uses TRBV7-3 and TRBJ2-5, with 9 bases aligning to TRBD1. Germline V gene sequence: CDR1 SGHTA, CDR2 FQGTGA. Germline trimming cut 2 bases from V and 5 bases from J; bases unmatched to any gene: 12. The CDR3 is made up of 17 amino acids.

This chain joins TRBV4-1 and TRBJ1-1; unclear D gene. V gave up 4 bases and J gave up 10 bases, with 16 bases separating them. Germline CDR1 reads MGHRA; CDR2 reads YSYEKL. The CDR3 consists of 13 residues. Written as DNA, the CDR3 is TGCGCCAGCAGCCCTCCAGGAGGGCTGGGAGCTTTCTTT. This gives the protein CASSPPGGLGAFF.

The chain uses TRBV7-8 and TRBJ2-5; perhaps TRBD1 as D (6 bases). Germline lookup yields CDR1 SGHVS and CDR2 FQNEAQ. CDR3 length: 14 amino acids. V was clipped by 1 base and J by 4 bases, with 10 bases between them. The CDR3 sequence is CASSLVVGGETQYF. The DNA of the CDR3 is TGTGCCAGCAGCTTAGTAGTAGGGGGAGAGACCCAGTACTTC.